The 4 T cell receptor beta chains below were found in one sample sequenced in a study of blood T cell repertoires in COVID-19. Generated by immunoSEQ multiplex PCR, the TCRdb table keeps only in-frame clones and is missing some. Counted here are fewer than 400,000 clones, over 75% occurring once; the ten biggest clones make up roughly 4.5%. Sequencing was done on a sample of PBMCs or T cells enriched from blood (not recorded which). All receptors derive from a man under 40 who had recovered from COVID-19.

The gene calls are TRBV5-6 and TRBJ2-7; TRBD1 might be the D (6 bases). The ends were cut back, 0 bases at V and 2 bases at J, with 9 bases in the middle. This CDR3 comprises 14 residues. Per the germline V gene, CDR1 is SGHDT and CDR2 is YYEEEE. The CDR3 nucleotides read TGTGCCAGCAGCTTGGAGGACAGTCCCTACGAGCAGTACTTC. Amino acid sequence: CASSLEDSPYEQYF.

V usage is TRBV4-1 and J usage is TRBJ2-1; 11 positions match TRBD2. The CDR3 contains 15 residues. With 5 bases clipped from V and 5 bases from J, the junction kept 5 bases outside the gene matches. CDR1 and CDR2 from the germline V gene are MGHRA and YSYEKL. The CDR3 nucleotides read TGCGCCAGCAGCTTTAGCGGGGGGGCTAACAATGAGCAGTTCTTC. Translation gives CASSFSGGANNEQFF.

V usage is TRBV4-1 and J usage is TRBJ2-3, with 8 bases that match TRBD1. The V gene's germline CDR1 is MGHRA and CDR2 YSYEKL. The CDR3 runs to 15 residues. V was pared by 1 base and J by 2 bases, with 2 bases of the junction left unmatched. The CDR3 coding sequence is TGCGCCAGCAGCCAAGTGGACAGGGTCACAGATACGCAGTATTTT. It is translated as CASSQVDRVTDTQYF.

V is TRBV24-1 and J is TRBJ2-1; 7 nucleotides align to TRBD2. This CDR3 spans 15 amino acids. With 7 bases clipped from V and 6 bases from J, the junction kept 11 bases outside the gene matches. Germline V gene sequence: CDR1 KGHDR, CDR2 SFDVKD. The CDR3, as DNA: TGTGCCACCAGGGGTGTCAGCGGGGCTCCCAATGAGCAGTTCTTC. Residues: CATRGVSGAPNEQFF.